This TCR beta chain originates from a study of cytomegalovirus exposure and HLA in healthy donors. Study-level points and caveats: A classifier reportedly called cytomegalovirus status with high sensitivity and specificity. Per published accounts, TCR beta sequences correctly predicted the HLA-A and HLA-B alleles of most subjects.

PCR was performed using 60 Vbeta and 13 Jbeta primers. Some clones are missing from TCRdb's copy, which holds only in-frame ones; the method was immunoSEQ multiplex PCR. Here the sample table reports around 200,000 clones. The V and J ends lost 6 bases and 3 bases, in that order; junction bases with no gene match: 9. Germline CDR1 reads LGHNT; CDR2 reads FRNRAP. The CDR3 extends over 16 amino acids. A note on this clone: Antigen specificity is unknown.

The sequencing input was PBMCs. This clonotype originated in a woman between 25 and 40 years old in good health and CMV-seropositive. This chain links TRBV12-5 with TRBJ1-4; 8 nucleotides align to TRBD1. The CDR3 loop reads CASGLQDRASNEKLFF. DNA for the CDR3: TGTGCTAGTGGGCTCCAGGACAGGGCATCTAATGAAAAACTGTTTTTT. Full variable domain (outside the CDR3, taken from reference TRBV12-5 and TRBJ1-4): DARVTQTPRHKVTEMGQEVTMRCQPILGHNTVFWYRQTMMQGLELLAYFRNRAPLDDSGMPKDRFSAEMPDATLATLKIQPSEPRDSAVYFCASGLQDRASNEKLFFGSGTQLSVL.